The clone carrying this T cell receptor (beta chain) has only a few counts. Its antigen is unknown. The record originates from a study of spatial heterogeneity in lung cancer. Study background: The follow-up PBMC samples were sequenced whenever they were available. The median time to follow-up was approximately 23 months after resection.

Findings and limits, study-wide: In blood, ubiquitous expanded tumor TCRs appeared more at resection than follow-up.

From the 5' RACE reads, TCRdb called clonotypes with MiXCR, one entry per CDR3 protein. In the table there are tens of thousands of distinct CDR3 sequences, roughly a fifth of which are singletons. This sample's time point: blood at routine non-recurrence follow-up after resection. Without sorting, whole RNA was sequenced from tumor, nontumor lung or frozen PBMC. Sequences were derived from PBMCs, sampled at follow-up. The receptor was derived from a male donor with early-stage non-small cell lung cancer.

CDR3 in DNA: TGTGCCAGCAGCCGTGGACAGGGGGAAGAGACCCAGTACTTC. Translating it yields CASSRGQGEETQYF. This chain links TRBV11-2 with TRBJ2-5, with 10 bases matching TRBD1. Trimming cost V 5 bases and J 3 bases; bases outside gene matches: 3. Germline values: CDR1 SGHAT, CDR2 FQNNGV. The CDR3 sequence is 14 residues long.